Many counts were recorded for the clone carrying this T cell receptor beta chain. Exclusion followed for patients with uncontrolled infection, other autoimmune disease, pregnancy or lactation. The investigators amplified TCR beta CDR3 regions from RNA transcripts. The HTBI primer set served for first-round RT-PCR of the TCR CDR3. Using its own MiXCR run on the multiplex PCR reads, TCRdb lists one record per CDR3 protein. The sample records some 570,000 distinct CDR3 sequences, roughly 17% being singletons. This sample is part of a study of T cells in Graves' hyperthyroidism and ophthalmopathy. The CDR3 loop spans 15 amino acids. The V segment lost 2 bases and the J segment 3 bases; nucleotides outside the gene matches: 4. From germline, CDR1 is SGHAT and CDR2 FQDESV (reference sequence).

This clonotype originated in a woman younger than 35 with Graves' ophthalmopathy. Material: blood. V and J are TRBV11-1 and TRBJ2-3; TRBD2 agrees at 8 bases. CDR3 in DNA: TGTGCCAGCAGCTTAAGGTCTAGCGGGACAGATACGCAGTATTTT. Protein sequence: CASSLRSSGTDTQYF. The full variable domain, rest sourced from reference TRBV11-1 and TRBJ2-3, is EAEVAQSPRYKITEKSQAVAFWCDPISGHATLYWYRQILGQGPELLVQFQDESVVDDSQLPKDRFSAERLKGVDSTLKIQPAELGDSAMYLCASSLRSSGTDTQYFGPGTRLTVL.